This T cell receptor beta chain stems from a study of shared clonotypes between healthy human individuals. This CDR3 contains 13 residues. CDR1 and CDR2 (germline): MDHEN, SYDVKM. The V gene end was trimmed by 5 bases and the J gene end by 8 bases; junction bases not matched to a gene: 8. TCRdb keeps only in-frame clones here, not all; method: immunoSEQ multiplex PCR. The profile shows some 1,400,000 clones, approximately 96% of them singletons. The receptor comes from a man younger than 45 in good health. What was sequenced was naive CD4+ T cells sorted from blood. Stated subset: CD45RA+ positively selected. This rearrangement joins TRBV28 to TRBJ1-2, with 7 bases matching TRBD1. CDR3 loop: CASSVTGVSGYTF. The CDR3 nucleotides are TGTGCCAGCAGTGTCACAGGGGTTAGCGGCTACACCTTC.